Below, 32 T cell receptor beta chains from the same sample are listed, as sequenced in a study of cytotoxic CD8 clonotypes in ibrutinib-treated CLL (dated by TCRdb to 2020 to 2022). Interpreted using the paper, the time point label stands for: roughly 23 months on ibrutinib. Library preparation was by the immunoSEQ multiplex PCR assay. Entries here come from immuneACCESS through TCRdb and include only in-frame sequences with V and J called. Some clones fail to appear in such tables; in the studies checked, an unresolved V gene covers under half of the shortfall, and the cause of the remainder is unknown. The sample contains almost 250,000 clones, 70% of them found a single time. 15% of the sample belongs to the ten largest clones. The sample in question was PBMCs, obtained after 24 months of ibrutinib treatment. These receptors all stem from a human donor with chronic lymphocytic leukemia.

This clone was seen a few times. The chain recombines TRBV28 with TRBJ2-7; D is uncertain. The germline V gene has CDR1 MDHEN and CDR2 SYDVKM. Trimming took off 6 bases at V and 1 base at J, with 7 bases between the two ends. This CDR3 region has 12 residues. The CDR3 spells CASRPPSYEQYF. The CDR3 DNA follows: TGTGCCAGCAGGCCACCTTCCTACGAGCAGTACTTC.

V usage is TRBV27 and J usage is TRBJ2-1, with 7 bases aligning to TRBD2. This CDR3 region has 14 residues. Germline CDR1 MNHEY, CDR2 SMNVEV (reference sequence). V lost 2 bases and J lost 9; bases outside the gene matches: 7. CDR3 sequence (DNA): TGTGCCAGCAGTTTACGGACGGGAGGAAGTGAGCAGTTCTTC. Translated, it gives CASSLRTGGSEQFF.

This clone has a single count. The chain links TRBV28 to TRBJ2-5, with D maybe TRBD2 (6 bases). This CDR3 contains 15 residues. Germline V lookup: CDR1 MDHEN, CDR2 SYDVKM. Trimming took off 5 bases at V and 1 base at J, with 14 bases between the two ends. CDR3 region: CASSPPGLGQETQYF. Here the CDR3 DNA reads TGTGCCAGCAGTCCCCCGGGACTCGGCCAAGAGACCCAGTACTTC.

This clone was seen a few times. The J gene is TRBJ1-2, the V gene TRBV19; no clear D. The length of the CDR3 is 12 residues. V dropped 3 bases and J dropped 6 bases, with 8 bases sitting between them. CDR1 is LNHDA and CDR2 is SQIVND in the germline V gene (reference sequence). CDR3 in DNA: TGTGCCAGTAGTATTGGGGTCGATGGCTACACCTTC. Its protein is CASSIGVDGYTF.

The genes are TRBV19 and TRBJ2-7; either TRBD1 or TRBD2 may supply D (5 bases each). The CDR3 sequence is 16 residues long. CDR1 and CDR2 (germline): LNHDA, SQIVND (reference sequence). The germline V and J ends were trimmed by 3 bases and 0 bases, with 15 bases remaining between them. The CDR3 reads CASSILGDPYSYEQYF. CDR3 nucleotide sequence: TGTGCCAGTAGTATTCTGGGGGACCCTTACTCCTACGAGCAGTACTTC.

V gene TRBV13 combines with J gene TRBJ2-3; D is ambiguous. V lost 5 bases and J lost 6, with 18 bases in between. Germline V gene lookup returns CDR1 PRHDT and CDR2 FYEKMQ (reference sequence). The CDR3 is 15 amino acids. CDR3 sequence: CASSLRTRELDTQYF. In nucleotides, the CDR3 is TGTGCCAGCAGCCTCAGGACCCGAGAATTGGATACGCAGTATTTT.

DNA of the CDR3: TGTGCCAGCAGAAGACTAGCGGGAGGGCCCCACGAGCAGTACTTC. The encoded protein is CASRRLAGGPHEQYF. The chain is built from TRBV6-5 and TRBJ2-7; 14 nucleotides line up with TRBD2. Per the germline V gene, CDR1 is MNHEY and CDR2 is SVGAGI. CDR3 length: 15 amino acids. V shed 6 bases, J shed 5 bases, and the junction held 6 bases outside the gene matches.

This clone has more than one count but fewer than ten. V usage is TRBV11-3 and J usage is TRBJ2-5, with TRBD2 identical over 16 bases. Trimming at V came to 5 bases and at J to 9 bases, leaving 9 bases not matched to a gene. Per germline, CDR1 SGHNT and CDR2 YENEEA. The CDR3 totals 16 residues. DNA of the CDR3: TGTGCCAGCAGCCCCGGGACTAGCGGGAGGGCCTCGGCCCAGTACTTC. It encodes CASSPGTSGRASAQYF.

The rearrangement joins TRBV7-2 to TRBJ1-2, with TRBD1 matching over 8 bases. In germline, CDR1 is SGHTA, CDR2 FQGNSA. Germline trimming cut 2 bases from V and 8 bases from J; bases unmatched to any gene: 10. This CDR3 spans 15 amino acids. The CDR3 region has the DNA TGTGCCAGCAGCTTAAGGTTGGACAGGGTCACAGGCTACACCTTC. Its translation: CASSLRLDRVTGYTF.

The chain links TRBV7-2 to TRBJ1-3, with D hard to call. This CDR3 has 15 residues. The V end lost 9 bases, the J end lost 4 bases, and 19 bases lay between the germline ends. Germline CDR1 is SGHTA and CDR2 is FQGNSA. The CDR3 DNA is TGTGCCAGTAGTATCCAAGGAGGTTTAGGAAACACCATATATTTT. Translated, it gives CASSIQGGLGNTIYF.

V usage is TRBV19 and J usage is TRBJ2-7; TRBD2 might be the D (5 bases). Germline CDR1 LNHDA, CDR2 SQIVND (reference sequence). Between the trimmed V and J ends, which lost 3 bases and 7 bases, there was a span of 13 bases. The CDR3 runs to 13 residues. CDR3 amino acids: CASSIRDRGEQYF. The CDR3 DNA is TGTGCCAGTAGTATCCGGGATCGAGGAGAGCAGTACTTC.

V and J are TRBV5-1 and TRBJ2-2, with TRBD1 identical over 7 bases. The germline gives CDR1 SGHRS, CDR2 YFSETQ. The V gene end was trimmed by 4 bases and the J gene end by 7 bases; junction bases not matched to a gene: 4. The CDR3 sequence is 13 residues long. Here the CDR3 reads CASSRQGSGELFF. CDR3 bases: TGCGCCAGCAGCCGACAGGGTAGCGGGGAGCTGTTTTTT.

This clone has a handful of counts. The chain carries TRBV7-3 and TRBJ2-2; D remains unclear. The V and J ends lost 5 bases and 4 bases respectively, with 17 bases between them. Germline CDR1 is SGHTA and CDR2 is FQGTGA. The CDR3 consists of 16 residues. The CDR3 coding sequence is TGTGCCAGCAGCCTACACCAAAAAATCGGCACCGGGGAGCTGTTTTTT. Translating it yields CASSLHQKIGTGELFF.

The chain combines TRBV5-1 with TRBJ2-2; 10 positions agree with TRBD1. The CDR3 length is 14 residues. Trimming took 9 bases from V and 4 from J; bases not matched to a gene: 6. Germline V gene lookup returns CDR1 SGHRS and CDR2 YFSETQ. CDR3 amino acids: CATRQGAGTGELFF. CDR3 DNA sequence: TGCGCCACCCGACAGGGGGCAGGCACCGGGGAGCTGTTTTTT. Supplemented by reference TRBV5-1 and TRBJ2-2, the full variable domain reads KAGVTQTPRYLIKTRGQQVTLSCSPISGHRSVSWYQQTPGQGLQFLFEYFSETQRNKGNFPGRFSGRQFSNSRSEMNVSTLELGDSALYLCATRQGAGTGELFFGEGSRLTVL.

This clone came up a few times. The chain recombines TRBV15 with TRBJ2-1; D gene uncertain. This CDR3 has 14 amino acids. V was shortened by 0 bases and J by 6 bases, with 9 bases between the two germline ends. Germline lookup yields CDR1 LNHNV and CDR2 YYDKDF (reference sequence). The CDR3 DNA reads as TGTGCCACCAGCAGAGATTGGAAGTTCAATGAGCAGTTCTTC. It encodes CATSRDWKFNEQFF. Full variable domain (rest looked up from reference TRBV15 and TRBJ2-1): DAMVIQNPRYQVTQFGKPVTLSCSQTLNHNVMYWYQQKSSQAPKLLFHYYDKDFNNEADTPDNFQSRRPNTSFCFLDIRSPGLGDTAMYLCATSRDWKFNEQFFGPGTRLTVL.

The CDR3 region is CASSQDNPRQGLNQPQHF. The CDR3 nucleotides are TGTGCCAGCAGCCAAGATAACCCTCGACAGGGACTGAATCAGCCCCAGCATTTT. The genes are TRBV4-2 and TRBJ1-5, with 7 bases aligning to TRBD1. Germline assignment: CDR1 LGHNA and CDR2 YNFKEQ. This CDR3 spans 18 amino acids. V lost 0 bases, J lost 4 bases, and 12 bases stayed unmatched.

The chain links TRBV10-3 to TRBJ2-7, with no clear D. V was pared by 10 bases and J by 2 bases, with 12 bases between. The germline CDR1 and CDR2 sequences are ENHRY and SYGVKD. The CDR3 runs to 12 residues. CDR3 nucleotide sequence: TGTGCCACCGGCCGCGACGCCTACGAGCAGTACTTC. It is translated as CATGRDAYEQYF.

The chain joins TRBV2 to TRBJ1-5, with TRBD1 matching 7 bases. Germline CDR1 SNHLY, CDR2 FYNNEI. V lost 6 bases, J lost 5 bases, and 7 bases stayed unmatched. The CDR3 is 14 amino acids. Here the CDR3 DNA reads TGTGCCAGCAGCCGGGACAGCGTCTATCAGCCCCAGCATTTT. Translating gives CASSRDSVYQPQHF.

The V call is TRBV4-2, the J call TRBJ2-5; 8 bases are a match to TRBD2. CDR1 is LGHNA, CDR2 YNFKEQ, per germline. The CDR3 is 16 amino acids. V shed 1 base, J shed 6 bases, and the junction held 10 bases outside the gene matches. The CDR3 reads CASSQVSAGGIKTQYF. In nucleotides, the CDR3 is TGTGCCAGCAGCCAAGTTTCGGCGGGAGGTATAAAGACCCAGTACTTC.

V is TRBV7-2 and J is TRBJ1-1; D not resolved. There are 12 residues in the CDR3. Germline CDR1 SGHTA, CDR2 FQGNSA. Trimming cost V 11 bases and J 9 bases, with 19 bases left between them. The CDR3: CASLAWLGKAFF. The CDR3 DNA follows: TGTGCCTCCCTCGCGTGGTTAGGAAAAGCTTTCTTT.

The gene calls are TRBV7-2 and TRBJ2-1; TRBD2 agrees at 7 bases. CDR1 and CDR2 (germline): SGHTA, FQGNSA. The V gene end was trimmed by 1 base and the J gene end by 6 bases; junction bases not matched to a gene: 6. This CDR3 is 15 amino acids long. The CDR3, as DNA: TGTGCCAGCAGCTTAGTTGCGGGAGACGCCAATGAGCAGTTCTTC. This gives the protein CASSLVAGDANEQFF.

The chain combines TRBV29-1 with TRBJ2-1; 7 nucleotides agree with TRBD1. The CDR3 runs 15 residues. Germline assignment: CDR1 SQVTM and CDR2 ANQGSEA. The J segment lost 1 base and the V segment lost 6 bases, leaving 9 bases of the junction unmatched. This chain's CDR3 is CSVDPRGWSYNEQFF. CDR3 DNA: TGCAGCGTCGACCCCAGGGGGTGGTCCTACAATGAGCAGTTCTTC.

The genes are TRBV29-1 and TRBJ1-1; unclear D gene. Looked up from germline, CDR1 is SQVTM and CDR2 is ANQGSEA. Trimming removed 1 base at V and 0 bases at J, with 6 bases between. The CDR3 runs to 13 residues. The CDR3 nucleotides are TGCAGCGTTGAAGTCCAGATGAACACTGAAGCTTTCTTT. As protein: CSVEVQMNTEAFF.

This clone occurred once. The chain links TRBV6-5 to TRBJ2-7, with D perhaps TRBD2 (6 bases). Trimming cost V 7 bases and J 1 base, with 17 bases left between them. Germline CDR1 MNHEY, CDR2 SVGAGI. The CDR3 has 15 residues. As DNA, the CDR3 is TGTGCCAGCACTATTGCGGGATCGATGTCCTACGAGCAGTACTTC. Its protein product is CASTIAGSMSYEQYF.

The V and J genes are TRBV6-6 and TRBJ2-7; 8 bases agree with TRBD2. V was pared by 8 bases and J by 4 bases, with 16 bases of the junction left unmatched. The CDR3 consists of 16 residues. CDR1 MNHNY and CDR2 SVGAGI come from the germline V gene (reference sequence). CDR3 in DNA: TGTGCCAGCCTAAGTCCCGCCAGCGGGAGAGGATACGAGCAGTACTTC. Its protein is CASLSPASGRGYEQYF.

The V gene is TRBV30, the J gene TRBJ2-7, with 10 bases lining up with TRBD2. CDR1 and CDR2 (germline): GTSNPN, SVGIG (reference sequence). The trim removed 4 bases at V and 5 bases at J, leaving 20 bases unmatched. The CDR3 spans 18 residues. The CDR3 region is CAWITTLGPAGGLNEQYF. The CDR3 DNA follows: TGTGCCTGGATTACTACTCTCGGGCCAGCGGGAGGGCTGAACGAGCAGTACTTC.

The chain employs TRBV5-5 and TRBJ1-4, with a possible D match to TRBD1 (5 bases). Germline V gene lookup returns CDR1 SGHKS and CDR2 YYEKEE (reference sequence). V lost 1 base to trimming and J lost 8 bases, with 9 bases between them. This CDR3 is 13 amino acids long. The CDR3 is CASSLWGDEKLFF. The CDR3 nucleotides are TGTGCCAGCAGCTTGTGGGGCGACGAAAAACTGTTTTTT.

The sample holds a few counts of this clone. The rearrangement uses TRBV6-5 and TRBJ2-7; D not resolved. Germline lookup yields CDR1 MNHEY and CDR2 SVGAGI. The CDR3 length is 14 residues. V was cut by 5 bases and J by 3 bases, with 14 bases left in between. The CDR3 loop reads CASSPRSLNYEQYF. The CDR3 nucleotides are TGTGCCAGCAGTCCACGGTCCCTGAACTACGAGCAGTACTTC.

This clone showed up just a few times. The chain has TRBV28 and TRBJ1-5; D is possibly TRBD1 (5 bases). CDR1 MDHEN and CDR2 SYDVKM come from the germline V gene. This CDR3 is 14 amino acids long. V dropped 1 base and J dropped 4 bases, with 8 bases sitting between them. This CDR3 reads CASSLSAGNQPQHF. The DNA of the CDR3 is TGTGCCAGCAGTTTATCGGCAGGGAATCAGCCCCAGCATTTT. Using reference TRBV28 and TRBJ1-5 for the parts outside the CDR3, the full variable domain is DVKVTQSSRYLVKRTGEKVFLECVQDMDHENMFWYRQDPGLGLRLIYFSYDVKMKEKGDIPEGYSVSREKKERFSLILESASTNQTSMYLCASSLSAGNQPQHFGDGTRLSIL.

The chain joins TRBV4-1 to TRBJ2-1; D is possibly TRBD1 (6 bases). The CDR3 contains 15 residues. V lost 1 base to trimming and J lost 4 bases, with 11 bases between them. In germline, CDR1 is MGHRA, CDR2 YSYEKL. CDR3 bases: TGCGCCAGCAGCCAAGGGGGACATCTGTACAATGAGCAGTTCTTC. Protein sequence: CASSQGGHLYNEQFF.

The gene calls are TRBV7-6 and TRBJ2-7, with D perhaps matching TRBD2 (5 bases). V was shortened by 3 bases and J by 5 bases, with 11 bases between the two germline ends. Germline V gene sequence: CDR1 SGHVS, CDR2 FNYEAQ. This CDR3 has 13 amino acids. CDR3 sequence: CASSFSGIHEQYF. CDR3 in DNA: TGTGCCAGCAGCTTTTCCGGGATTCACGAGCAGTACTTC. Variable domain in full (rest from reference TRBV7-6 and TRBJ2-7): GAGVSQSPRYKVTKRGQDVALRCDPISGHVSLYWYRQALGQGPEFLTYFNYEAQQDKSGLPNDRFSAERPEGSISTLTIQRTEQRDSAMYRCASSFSGIHEQYFGPGTRLTVT.

CDR3 bases: TGTGCCGCAGACCCGGGACAGGGTGTGGAGGGCTACACCTTC. Amino acid sequence: CAADPGQGVEGYTF. This chain links TRBV2 with TRBJ1-2, with TRBD1 identical over 9 bases. Germline V CDR1 and CDR2: SNHLY, FYNNEI. This CDR3 has 14 residues. J lost 8 bases, V lost 11 bases, and 15 bases had no gene match.